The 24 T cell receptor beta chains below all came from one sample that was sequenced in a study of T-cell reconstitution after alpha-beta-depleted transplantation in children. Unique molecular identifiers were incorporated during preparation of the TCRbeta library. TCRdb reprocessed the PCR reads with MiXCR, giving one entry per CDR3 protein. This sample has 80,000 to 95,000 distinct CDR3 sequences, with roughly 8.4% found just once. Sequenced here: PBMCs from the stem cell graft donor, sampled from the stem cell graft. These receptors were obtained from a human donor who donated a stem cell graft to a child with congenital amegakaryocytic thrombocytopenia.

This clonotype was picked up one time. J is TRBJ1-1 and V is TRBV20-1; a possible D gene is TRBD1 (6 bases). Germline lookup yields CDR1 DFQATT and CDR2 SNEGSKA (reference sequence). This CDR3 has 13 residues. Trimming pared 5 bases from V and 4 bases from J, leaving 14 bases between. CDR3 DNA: TGCAGTGCTTTCGACAGGACCGGCACTGAAGCTTTCTTT. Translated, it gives CSAFDRTGTEAFF.

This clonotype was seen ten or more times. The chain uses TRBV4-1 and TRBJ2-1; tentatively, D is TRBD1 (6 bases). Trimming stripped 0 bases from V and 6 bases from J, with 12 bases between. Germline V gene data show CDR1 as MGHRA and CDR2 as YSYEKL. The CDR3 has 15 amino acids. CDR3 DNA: TGCGCCAGCAGCCAAGACCAGGGGCAGGGCAATGAGCAGTTCTTC. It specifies CASSQDQGQGNEQFF.

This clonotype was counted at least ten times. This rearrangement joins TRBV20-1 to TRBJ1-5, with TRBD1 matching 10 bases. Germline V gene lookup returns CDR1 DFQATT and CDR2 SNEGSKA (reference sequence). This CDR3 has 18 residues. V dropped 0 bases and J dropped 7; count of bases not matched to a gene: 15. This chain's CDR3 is CSARDHLRDRGIAQPQHF. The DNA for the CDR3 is TGCAGTGCTAGAGATCACCTCAGGGACAGGGGAATAGCGCAGCCCCAGCATTTT.

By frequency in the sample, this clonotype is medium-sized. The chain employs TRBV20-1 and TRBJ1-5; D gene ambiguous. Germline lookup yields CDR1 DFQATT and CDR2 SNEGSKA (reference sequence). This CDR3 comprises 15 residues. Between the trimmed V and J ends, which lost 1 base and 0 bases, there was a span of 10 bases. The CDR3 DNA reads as TGCAGTGCTAGAGCGTTGGACGGTAGCAATCAGCCCCAGCATTTT. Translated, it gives CSARALDGSNQPQHF.

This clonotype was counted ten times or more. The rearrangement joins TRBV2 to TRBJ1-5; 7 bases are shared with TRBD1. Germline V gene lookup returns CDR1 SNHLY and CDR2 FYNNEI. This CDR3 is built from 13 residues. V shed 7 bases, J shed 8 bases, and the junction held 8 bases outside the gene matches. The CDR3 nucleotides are TGTGCCAGCAATTCCGACAGGGCAGAGCCCCAGCATTTT. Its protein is CASNSDRAEPQHF.

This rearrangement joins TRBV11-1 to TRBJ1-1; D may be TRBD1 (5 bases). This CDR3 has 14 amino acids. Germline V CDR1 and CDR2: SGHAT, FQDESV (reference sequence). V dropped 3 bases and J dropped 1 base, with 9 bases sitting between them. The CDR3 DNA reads TGTGCCAGCAGCTTGTGGGGACCGAACACTGAAGCTTTCTTT. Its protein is CASSLWGPNTEAFF.

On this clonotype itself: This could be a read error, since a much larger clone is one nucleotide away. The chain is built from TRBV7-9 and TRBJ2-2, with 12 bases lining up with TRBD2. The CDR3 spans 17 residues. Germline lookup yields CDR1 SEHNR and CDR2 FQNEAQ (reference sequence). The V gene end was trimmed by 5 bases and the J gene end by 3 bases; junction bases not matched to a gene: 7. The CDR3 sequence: CASSPWTSGDYTGELFF. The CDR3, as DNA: TGTGCCAGCAGCCCTTGGACTAGCGGGGATTACACCGGGGAGCTGTTTTTT.

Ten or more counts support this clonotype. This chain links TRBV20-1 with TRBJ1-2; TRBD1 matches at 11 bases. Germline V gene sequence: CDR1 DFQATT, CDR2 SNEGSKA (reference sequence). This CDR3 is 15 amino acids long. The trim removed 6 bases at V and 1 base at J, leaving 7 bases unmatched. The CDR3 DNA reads TGCAGTGCCCGGGACAGGGGGGCCCTTAACTATGGCTACACCTTC. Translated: CSARDRGALNYGYTF.

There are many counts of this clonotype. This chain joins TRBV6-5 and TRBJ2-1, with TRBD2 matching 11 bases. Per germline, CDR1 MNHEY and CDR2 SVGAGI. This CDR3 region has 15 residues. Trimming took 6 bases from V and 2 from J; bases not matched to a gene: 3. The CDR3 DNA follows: TGTGCCAGCAGGTCGACTAGCGGGGCCTACAATGAGCAGTTCTTC. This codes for CASRSTSGAYNEQFF.

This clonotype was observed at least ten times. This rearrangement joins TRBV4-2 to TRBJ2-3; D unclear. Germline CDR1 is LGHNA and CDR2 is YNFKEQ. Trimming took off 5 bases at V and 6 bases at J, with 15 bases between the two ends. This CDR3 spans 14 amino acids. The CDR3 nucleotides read TGTGCCAGCAGCTCATCCGAGTTGTCCGATACGCAGTATTTT. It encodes CASSSSELSDTQYF.

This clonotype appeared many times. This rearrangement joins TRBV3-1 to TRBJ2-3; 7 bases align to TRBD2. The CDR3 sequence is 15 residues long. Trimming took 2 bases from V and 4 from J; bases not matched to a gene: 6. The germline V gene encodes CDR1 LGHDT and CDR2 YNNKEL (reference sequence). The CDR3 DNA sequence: TGTGCCAGCAGCCAATCCAGCGGGGTTGCAGATACGCAGTATTTT. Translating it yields CASSQSSGVADTQYF.

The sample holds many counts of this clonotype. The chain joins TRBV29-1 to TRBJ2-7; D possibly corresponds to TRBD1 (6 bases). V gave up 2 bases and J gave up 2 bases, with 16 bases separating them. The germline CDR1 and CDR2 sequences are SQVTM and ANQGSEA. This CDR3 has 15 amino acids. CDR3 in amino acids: CSVENDGQKPYEQYF. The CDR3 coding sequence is TGCAGCGTTGAAAATGATGGACAGAAGCCCTACGAGCAGTACTTC.

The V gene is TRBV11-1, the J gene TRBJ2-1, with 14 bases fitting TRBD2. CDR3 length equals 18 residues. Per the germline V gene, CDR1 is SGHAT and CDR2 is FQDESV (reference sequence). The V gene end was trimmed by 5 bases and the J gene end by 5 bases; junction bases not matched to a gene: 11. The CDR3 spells CASSHGTSGGVGNNEQFF. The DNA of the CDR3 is TGTGCCAGCAGCCACGGGACTAGCGGGGGAGTCGGCAACAATGAGCAGTTCTTC.

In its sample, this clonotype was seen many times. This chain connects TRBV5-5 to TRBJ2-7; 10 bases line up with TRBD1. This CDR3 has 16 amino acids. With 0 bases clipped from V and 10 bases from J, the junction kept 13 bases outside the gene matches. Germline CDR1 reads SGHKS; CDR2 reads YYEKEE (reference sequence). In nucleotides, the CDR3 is TGTGCCAGCAGCTTGGAGGTTTGGGACAGGGGAGGCGGACAGTACTTC. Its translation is CASSLEVWDRGGGQYF.

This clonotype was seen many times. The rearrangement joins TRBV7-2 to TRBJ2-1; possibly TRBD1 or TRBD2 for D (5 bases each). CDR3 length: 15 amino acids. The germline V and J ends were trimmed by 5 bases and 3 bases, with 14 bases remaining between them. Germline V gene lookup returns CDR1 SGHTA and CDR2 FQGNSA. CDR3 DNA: TGTGCCAGCAGCCCCCCAGGGAGACACTACAATGAGCAGTTCTTC. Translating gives CASSPPGRHYNEQFF.

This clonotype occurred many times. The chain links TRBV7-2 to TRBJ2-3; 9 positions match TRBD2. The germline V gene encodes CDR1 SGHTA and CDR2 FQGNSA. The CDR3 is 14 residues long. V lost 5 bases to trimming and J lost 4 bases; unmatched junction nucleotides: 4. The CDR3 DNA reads TGTGCCAGCAGCCCGGGACTAGCAGCAGATACGCAGTATTTT. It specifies CASSPGLAADTQYF.

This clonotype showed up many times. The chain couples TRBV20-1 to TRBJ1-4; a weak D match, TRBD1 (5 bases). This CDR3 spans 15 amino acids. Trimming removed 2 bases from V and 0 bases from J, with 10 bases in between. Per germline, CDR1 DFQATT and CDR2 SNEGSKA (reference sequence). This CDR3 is CSARWDGATNEKLFF. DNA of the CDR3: TGCAGTGCTAGATGGGACGGAGCAACTAATGAAAAACTGTTTTTT.

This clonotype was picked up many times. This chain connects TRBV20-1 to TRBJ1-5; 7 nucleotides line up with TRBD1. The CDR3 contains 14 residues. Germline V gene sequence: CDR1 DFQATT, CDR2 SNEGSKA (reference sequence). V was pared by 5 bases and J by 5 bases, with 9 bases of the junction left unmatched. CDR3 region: CSAGQGGAHQPQHF. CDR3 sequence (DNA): TGCAGTGCTGGCCAGGGGGGGGCGCATCAGCCCCAGCATTTT.

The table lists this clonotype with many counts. The CDR3 loop is CASSHEANPSTDTQYF. CDR3 in DNA: TGTGCCAGCAGCCATGAGGCCAACCCCAGCACAGATACGCAGTATTTT. This rearrangement joins TRBV11-2 to TRBJ2-3; D gene ambiguous. Germline CDR1 SGHAT, CDR2 FQNNGV. V was trimmed by 5 bases and J by 0 bases, leaving 15 bases between them. The CDR3 extends over 16 amino acids.

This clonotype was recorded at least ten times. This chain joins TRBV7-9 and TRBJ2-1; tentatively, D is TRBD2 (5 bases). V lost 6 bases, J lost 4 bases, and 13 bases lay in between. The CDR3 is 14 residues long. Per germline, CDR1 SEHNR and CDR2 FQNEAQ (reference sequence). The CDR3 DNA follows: TGTGCCAGCAGATCCGGGGTGGGATACAATGAGCAGTTCTTC. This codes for CASRSGVGYNEQFF. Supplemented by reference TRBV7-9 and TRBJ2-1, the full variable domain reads DTGVSQNPRHKITKRGQNVTFRCDPISEHNRLYWYRQTLGQGPEFLTYFQNEAQLEKSRLLSDRFSAERPKGSFSTLEIQRTEQGDSAMYLCASRSGVGYNEQFFGPGTRLTVL.

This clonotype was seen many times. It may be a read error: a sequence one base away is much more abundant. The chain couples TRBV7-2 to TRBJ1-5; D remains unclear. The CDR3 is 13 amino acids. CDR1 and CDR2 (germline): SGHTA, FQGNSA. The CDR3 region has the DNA TGTGCCAGCAGCTTAGCAGAGGATCACCCCCAGCATTTT. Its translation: CASSLAEDHPQHF. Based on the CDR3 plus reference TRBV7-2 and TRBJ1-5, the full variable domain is GAGVSQSPSNKVTEKGKDVELRCDPISGHTALYWYRQSLGQGLEFLIYFQGNSAPDKSGLPSDRFSAERTGGSVSTLTIQRTQQEDSAVYLCASSLAEDHPQHFGDGTRLSIL.

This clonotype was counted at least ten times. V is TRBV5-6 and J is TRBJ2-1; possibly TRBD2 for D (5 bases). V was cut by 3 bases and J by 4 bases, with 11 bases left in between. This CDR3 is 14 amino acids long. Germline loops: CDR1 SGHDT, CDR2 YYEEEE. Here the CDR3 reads CASSSDGLYNEQFF. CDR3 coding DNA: TGTGCCAGCAGCTCGGACGGACTGTACAATGAGCAGTTCTTC. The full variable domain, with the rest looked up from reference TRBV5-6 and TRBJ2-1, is DAGVTQSPTHLIKTRGQQVTLRCSPKSGHDTVSWYQQALGQGPQFIFQYYEEEERQRGNFPDRFSGHQFPNYSSELNVNALLLGDSALYLCASSSDGLYNEQFFGPGTRLTVL.

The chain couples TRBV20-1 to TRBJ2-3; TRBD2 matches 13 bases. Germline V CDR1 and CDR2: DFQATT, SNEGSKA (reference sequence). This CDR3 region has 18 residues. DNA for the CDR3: TGCAGCCAATCCGCGGGACTAGCGGGGATCACTAGCACAGATACGCAGTATTTT. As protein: CSQSAGLAGITSTDTQYF.

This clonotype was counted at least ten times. CDR3 coding DNA: TGCAGCGCTGCTACCGGGACAACAAAGGAAAAACTGTTTTTT. Protein product: CSAATGTTKEKLFF. The genes are TRBV29-1 and TRBJ1-4; tentatively, D is TRBD1 (6 bases). The CDR3 loop spans 14 amino acids. Trimming removed 7 bases from V and 8 bases from J, with 20 bases in between. From germline, CDR1 is SQVTM and CDR2 ANQGSEA.